This record covers a single T cell receptor (beta chain). This clone appeared a few times. This clone's antigen is unknown. Base quality data are lacking; no much larger clone is found one base away. Sequences MNHNS (CDR1) and SASEGT (CDR2) are obtained from the germline V gene. The germline V and J ends show losses of 0 bases and 0 bases respectively, and no gene match explains 4 bases of the junction. Reading from cysteine to phenylalanine, the CDR3 counts 16 amino acids. The only DNA kept is the CDR3, 48 bases in frame from the first base. The sample is drawn from a study of blood T cell repertoires in COVID-19 (dated by TCRdb to 2020 to 2022). Some background on the complete study: Samples covering the acute and convalescent phases of COVID-19 were provided by collaborators in the United States, Italy and Spain. The samples were drawn from the first 160 participants of the ongoing ImmuneRACE study and from over 950 subjects provided by 6 global collaborators. Nearly every sample came with metadata listing a de-identified subject ID, COVID-19 status, age in years and sex. The repertoires were released in a freely available public database meant as a resource for research on the immune response to SARS-CoV-2. The material from the prospective study consisted of cDNA or gDNA derived from T cells, B-cell-depleted T cells, or PBMCs. Subjects who had been exposed to COVID-19, were actively infected with it, or had recovered from it provided the deeply sampled blood TCRbeta repertoires that made up the dataset. HLA class I and class II types, where available, came from metadata supplied by the sample provider rather than from assay-based typing. Study-wide findings and limitations: The amount of clinical and demographic metadata varied by source and participant and was provided uncurated.

In the prospective study, participants were about 18 to 95 years old, resided in 25 or so geographic areas of the United States, and were enrolled through a virtual design. Cohort assignment in the prospective study relied on participant-reported clinical history from a screening survey and a study questionnaire. ImmuneRACE Cohort 3 recovered participants were defined by two consecutive negative NP/OP PCR tests, healthcare professional clearance, or symptom resolution. In the prospective study, whole blood, serum and a nasopharyngeal or oropharyngeal swab were collected from each participant by mobile phlebotomists. Over an approximately 2-month period, participants in the prospective study had the option of providing additional blood draws and questionnaires. Before DNA extraction, blood samples from the prospective study were shipped at room temperature or frozen. TCRbeta CDR3 regions were amplified from genomic DNA by means of the immunoSEQ Assay, a bias-controlled multiplex PCR. The original methods were these. The number of nucleated cells in each sample was estimated from the amplification of reference gene primers within the assay. To quantify the absolute abundance of each unique TCRbeta CDR3 rearrangement, sequence reads were collapsed and filtered. For each sample, productive Simpson clonality was calculated as the square root of Simpson's diversity index over productive rearrangements. Imported from immuneACCESS, the table was reduced by TCRdb to in-frame sequences with V and J called. These copies leave out some clones; in studies compared against another copy, an unresolved V gene accounts for under half, and the cause of the remainder is not known. The DNA was the basis for D and trimming; V, J and clone size are from that table. The sample contains 280,000 or so clones, 70% to 90% of them found a single time. The ten biggest clones cover more than 2% of the sample.

The sequence came from a man aged 30 to 39 who had recovered from COVID-19. The chain couples TRBV6-1 to TRBJ1-1; the central 7 bases match TRBD1. The sample comprised PBMCs or T cells enriched from blood (not recorded which). The DNA is as follows: TGTGCCAGCAGTGAAGCGGACAGGAAAATGAACACTGAAGCTTTCTTT. Its amino acids are CASSEADRKMNTEAFF.